What follows are 29 T cell receptor beta chains derived from one specimen sequenced in a study of blood T cell repertoires in COVID-19. This table comes from immunoSEQ multiplex PCR, and its TCRdb copy is limited to in-frame clones, with some not included. The data contain 90,000 to 150,000 clones, 65% to 80% of them seen just once; the ten biggest clones take up around 0.9%. The sequencing sample was made of peripheral blood. The receptor set was obtained from a human donor with acute or convalescent COVID-19. The donor label of this sample is uncertain.

The rearrangement joins TRBV15 to TRBJ1-3, with TRBD1 matching over 8 bases. Unmatched junction bases numbered 1, after V lost 0 bases and J lost 3 bases. The germline CDR1 and CDR2 sequences are LNHNV and YYDKDF (reference sequence). This CDR3 region has 15 residues. The CDR3: CATSRDDRGGNTIYF. Here the CDR3 DNA reads TGTGCCACCAGCAGAGATGACAGGGGTGGAAACACCATATATTTT.

The rearrangement uses TRBV10-3 and TRBJ2-7, with TRBD1 matching 10 bases. There are 14 residues in the CDR3. CDR1 is ENHRY, CDR2 SYGVKD, per germline. Trimming removed 11 bases from V and 7 bases from J; junction bases left unmatched: 14. This chain's CDR3 is CAVGARDRGVEQYF. The CDR3 DNA reads TGTGCCGTCGGGGCCCGGGACAGGGGTGTAGAGCAGTACTTC.

The CDR3 region is CASSPPGLVKTQYF. CDR3 in DNA: TGTGCCAGCAGTCCCCCAGGACTAGTAAAGACCCAGTACTTC. The rearrangement links TRBV6-5 to TRBJ2-5, with 7 bases lining up with TRBD2. The CDR3 extends over 14 amino acids. Trimming took 5 bases from V and 6 from J; bases not matched to a gene: 9. Germline assignment: CDR1 MNHEY and CDR2 SVGAGI.

This clone was seen just once. The chain recombines TRBV30 with TRBJ1-2; 7 nucleotides line up with TRBD1. Germline trimming cut 1 base from V and 2 bases from J; bases unmatched to any gene: 10. The CDR3 has 16 residues. CDR1 GTSNPN and CDR2 SVGIG come from the germline V gene (reference sequence). This chain's CDR3 is CAWSGDDRVTNYGYTF. The CDR3 DNA reads as TGTGCCTGGAGTGGTGACGACAGGGTGACGAACTATGGCTACACCTTC.

The V gene is TRBV6-1, the J gene TRBJ1-2; D may be TRBD1 (5 bases). CDR3 size: 13 residues. The V end was cut by 3 bases, the J end by 2 bases, with 7 bases between. Germline V lookup: CDR1 MNHNS, CDR2 SASEGT. In DNA, the CDR3 is TGTGCCAGCAGTGAGGGGGGGAACTATGGCTACACCTTC. It yields the protein CASSEGGNYGYTF.

The chain joins TRBV6-5 to TRBJ1-2; D uncertain. Germline V CDR1 and CDR2: MNHEY, SVGAGI. Trimming stripped 7 bases from V and 8 bases from J, with 17 bases between. The CDR3 length is 13 residues. CDR3 sequence: CASTDRRTGGYTF. The CDR3 DNA follows: TGTGCCAGCACCGATAGGAGAACTGGCGGCTACACCTTC.

CDR3 sequence: CASRRDSSEGPLHF. Written as DNA, the CDR3 is TGTGCCAGCAGGAGAGACAGTTCGGAAGGGCCCCTCCACTTT. The chain employs TRBV2 and TRBJ1-6; D is possibly TRBD1 (5 bases). The ends were cut back, 6 bases at V and 13 bases at J, with 19 bases in the middle. CDR3 length: 14 residues. Germline CDR1 SNHLY, CDR2 FYNNEI.

J is TRBJ1-5 and V is TRBV7-2, with a weak D call TRBD1 (6 bases). The V gene lost 5 bases and the J gene lost 5 bases, with 19 bases spanning the gap. This CDR3 spans 16 amino acids. CDR1 is SGHTA, CDR2 FQGNSA, per germline. CDR3: CASSPDRPRLDQPQHF. The CDR3 coding sequence is TGTGCCAGCAGCCCGGACAGACCCAGGTTGGATCAGCCCCAGCATTTT.

The J gene is TRBJ1-2, the V gene TRBV5-1; 8 bases align to TRBD1. The germline CDR1 and CDR2 sequences are SGHRS and YFSETQ. This CDR3 region has 15 residues. The V segment lost 2 bases and the J segment 8 bases; nucleotides outside the gene matches: 11. CDR3 amino acids: CASSFSYGQGWGYTF. The CDR3 nucleotides read TGCGCCAGCAGCTTCTCATACGGACAGGGCTGGGGCTACACCTTC.

This clone has a handful of counts. The CDR3 region has the DNA TGCAGTGCTAGTGCCGGGACAGATTTAGCCAAAAACATTCAGTACTTC. This gives the protein CSASAGTDLAKNIQYF. This chain joins TRBV20-1 and TRBJ2-4, with TRBD1 matching over 7 bases. The V gene's germline CDR1 is DFQATT and CDR2 SNEGSKA (reference sequence). With 3 bases clipped from V and 0 bases from J, the junction kept 8 bases outside the gene matches. The CDR3 spans 16 residues.

The chain carries TRBV2 and TRBJ1-4; D gene unclear. The germline CDR1 and CDR2 sequences are SNHLY and FYNNEI. The ends were cut back, 4 bases at V and 0 bases at J, with 6 bases in the middle. The CDR3 runs 14 residues. The CDR3 protein is CASSGEATNEKLFF. The CDR3 coding sequence is TGTGCCAGCAGTGGGGAGGCAACTAATGAAAAACTGTTTTTT.

The chain combines TRBV6-5 with TRBJ1-6; 8 bases match TRBD1. The CDR3 is 14 amino acids. J was trimmed by 9 bases and V by 5 bases; bases with no gene match: 6. Per germline, CDR1 MNHEY and CDR2 SVGAGI. Written as DNA, the CDR3 is TGTGCCAGCAGTCCGGGACAGGTTTCTTCACCCCTCCACTTT. It is translated as CASSPGQVSSPLHF.

CDR3 sequence reads: CASSSGTGDTGELFF. In DNA, the CDR3 is TGTGCCAGCAGTTCCGGGACAGGGGATACCGGGGAGCTGTTTTTT. V gene TRBV11-3 combines with J gene TRBJ2-2; 10 bases fit TRBD1. V lost 6 bases and J lost 5; bases outside the gene matches: 6. This CDR3 has 15 residues. Germline V gene sequence: CDR1 SGHNT, CDR2 YENEEA.

This clone was observed a single time. The rearrangement links TRBV6-1 to TRBJ1-2; no firm D call. In germline, CDR1 is MNHNS, CDR2 SASEGT. The CDR3 spans 12 residues. V dropped 5 bases and J dropped 6 bases, with 10 bases sitting between them. DNA of the CDR3: TGTGCCAGCAGTTATTCAACTGATGGCTACACCTTC. This sequence encodes CASSYSTDGYTF.

The V call is TRBV28, the J call TRBJ1-1; 9 nucleotides align to TRBD1. This CDR3 is built from 15 residues. The V and J ends lost 7 bases and 1 base, in that order; junction bases with no gene match: 7. In germline, CDR1 is MDHEN, CDR2 SYDVKM. The CDR3 region has the DNA TGTGCCAGCACCCCTCGGGGACAGGGGAACACTGAAGCTTTCTTT. It encodes CASTPRGQGNTEAFF.

This clone turned up a few times. The chain combines TRBV19 with TRBJ1-6; 11 bases are a match to TRBD1. After removal of 3 bases from V and 8 bases from J, the junction contained 3 bases not matched to a gene. Germline V gene lookup returns CDR1 LNHDA and CDR2 SQIVND (reference sequence). The CDR3 is made up of 15 amino acids. The CDR3 DNA reads as TGTGCCAGTAGTATTTGGACAGGGGGCGATTCACCCCTCCACTTT. Amino acids: CASSIWTGGDSPLHF.

The chain carries TRBV9 and TRBJ2-3; 11 bases match TRBD2. Germline V gene lookup returns CDR1 SGDLS and CDR2 YYNGEE. This CDR3 region has 17 residues. V was clipped by 4 bases and J by 1 base; unmatched bases: 8. CDR3 DNA sequence: TGTGCCAGCAGCTTCCACCTAGCGGGGGGCGGCACAGATACGCAGTATTTT. Its translation is CASSFHLAGGGTDTQYF.

The chain uses TRBV5-1 and TRBJ2-7; the D gene is possibly TRBD2 (5 bases). The V gene's germline CDR1 is SGHRS and CDR2 YFSETQ. The CDR3 consists of 13 residues. Trimming stripped 0 bases from V and 3 bases from J, with 7 bases between. CDR3 DNA: TGCGCCAGCAGCTTGGGCGGGTTCTACGAGCAGTACTTC. It encodes CASSLGGFYEQYF. The full variable domain, its missing parts supplied by reference TRBV5-1 and TRBJ2-7, is KAGVTQTPRYLIKTRGQQVTLSCSPISGHRSVSWYQQTPGQGLQFLFEYFSETQRNKGNFPGRFSGRQFSNSRSEMNVSTLELGDSALYLCASSLGGFYEQYFGPGTRLTVT.

This chain connects TRBV7-9 to TRBJ1-1, with a tentative D call TRBD1 (5 bases). The CDR3 is 13 residues long. The V end lost 4 bases, the J end lost 6 bases, and 12 bases lay between the germline ends. Per germline, CDR1 SEHNR and CDR2 FQNEAQ (reference sequence). This chain's CDR3 is CASSSWGEAEAFF. As DNA, the CDR3 is TGTGCCAGCAGCTCCTGGGGGGAGGCTGAAGCTTTCTTT.

The table lists this clone with a count of one. This sequence joins TRBV5-1 and TRBJ2-7; 9 nucleotides match TRBD2. With 3 bases clipped from V and 3 bases from J, the junction kept 10 bases outside the gene matches. This CDR3 region has 16 residues. The germline V gene has CDR1 SGHRS and CDR2 YFSETQ. For the CDR3, the DNA is TGCGCCAGCAGCTCCCCGGGGACTAGCAACTACTACGAGCAGTACTTC. Translation gives CASSSPGTSNYYEQYF. The full variable domain, rest sourced from reference TRBV5-1 and TRBJ2-7, is KAGVTQTPRYLIKTRGQQVTLSCSPISGHRSVSWYQQTPGQGLQFLFEYFSETQRNKGNFPGRFSGRQFSNSRSEMNVSTLELGDSALYLCASSSPGTSNYYEQYFGPGTRLTVT.

Here the CDR3 reads CASSQVGLAAQETQYF. CDR3 nucleotides: TGTGCCAGCAGCCAAGTGGGACTAGCGGCTCAAGAGACCCAGTACTTC. The J gene is TRBJ2-5, the V gene TRBV3-1 (or the pseudogene TRBV3-2); the match to TRBD2 covers 11 bases. V was clipped by 1 base and J by 2 bases; unmatched bases: 3. CDR3 length: 16 amino acids. Germline assignment: CDR1 LGHDT and CDR2 YNNKEL (reference sequence).

V usage is TRBV28 and J usage is TRBJ1-5; D gene uncertain. CDR1 is MDHEN, CDR2 SYDVKM, per germline. The CDR3 loop spans 14 amino acids. The V end lost 3 bases, the J end lost 5 bases, and 11 bases lay between the germline ends. The CDR3 region has the DNA TGTGCCAGCAGTTTGTTAGCGGACTATCAGCCCCAGCATTTT. Translating it yields CASSLLADYQPQHF.

V is TRBV18 and J is TRBJ2-1; TRBD1 matches 9 bases. Germline V lookup: CDR1 KGHSH, CDR2 LQKENI. Trimming removed 4 bases from V and 6 bases from J; junction bases left unmatched: 7. CDR3 length equals 15 residues. The CDR3 DNA reads as TGTGCCAGCTCACGTAGGACAGGGGACGGCAATGAGCAGTTCTTC. This encodes CASSRRTGDGNEQFF.

This clone was recorded at least ten times. This specimen includes other DNA sequences encoding the same CDR3. The gene calls are TRBV7-2 and TRBJ1-4; 12 nucleotides line up with TRBD1. This CDR3 has 16 residues. The V and J ends lost 6 bases and 8 bases, in that order; junction bases with no gene match: 10. CDR1 SGHTA and CDR2 FQGNSA come from the germline V gene. CDR3 DNA: TGTGCCAGCAGAACGGGACAGGGGGCTCGAGGGGAAAAACTGTTTTTT. This translates into CASRTGQGARGEKLFF. Based on the CDR3 plus reference TRBV7-2 and TRBJ1-4, the full variable domain is GAGVSQSPSNKVTEKGKDVELRCDPISGHTALYWYRQSLGQGLEFLIYFQGNSAPDKSGLPSDRFSAERTGGSVSTLTIQRTQQEDSAVYLCASRTGQGARGEKLFFGSGTQLSVL.

This clone was recorded only once. In DNA, the CDR3 is TGCGCCAGCAGCTTGCGGGAGGGACAGGGAGGATTGGACAATGAGCAGTTCTTC. Its translation is CASSLREGQGGLDNEQFF. The rearrangement links TRBV5-1 to TRBJ2-1; perhaps TRBD1 as D (9 bases). The V end lost 1 base, the J end lost 5 bases, and 22 bases lay between the germline ends. The CDR3 has 18 amino acids. Germline CDR1 is SGHRS and CDR2 is YFSETQ.

The CDR3 DNA follows: TGTGCCAGCAGCTTTGAATATGCGACAGGGAGTTACTATGGCTACACCTTC. As protein: CASSFEYATGSYYGYTF. The chain joins TRBV5-6 to TRBJ1-2; TRBD1 matches at 7 bases. This CDR3 is 17 amino acids long. Trimming removed 2 bases from V and 3 bases from J; junction bases left unmatched: 13. The germline gives CDR1 SGHDT, CDR2 YYEEEE. Based on the CDR3 plus reference TRBV5-6 and TRBJ1-2, the full variable domain is DAGVTQSPTHLIKTRGQQVTLRCSPKSGHDTVSWYQQALGQGPQFIFQYYEEEERQRGNFPDRFSGHQFPNYSSELNVNALLLGDSALYLCASSFEYATGSYYGYTFGSGTRLTVV.

The chain recombines TRBV9 with TRBJ1-1; D remains unclear. The CDR3 loop spans 15 amino acids. V lost 0 bases, J lost 1 base, and 10 bases lay in between. Germline V gene lookup returns CDR1 SGDLS and CDR2 YYNGEE. The CDR3 spells CASSVVPVRNTEAFF. The CDR3 bases are TGTGCCAGCAGCGTAGTGCCGGTGAGGAACACTGAAGCTTTCTTT. The variable domain in full, completed from reference TRBV9 and TRBJ1-1, reads DSGVTQTPKHLITATGQRVTLRCSPRSGDLSVYWYQQSLDQGLQFLIQYYNGEERAKGNILERFSAQQFPDLHSELNLSSLELGDSALYFCASSVVPVRNTEAFFGQGTRLTVV.

This clone was counted many times. The rearrangement joins TRBV5-1 to TRBJ2-1; 7 positions match TRBD1. The V and J ends lost 5 bases and 2 bases, in that order; junction bases with no gene match: 4. This CDR3 has 14 amino acids. The germline V gene has CDR1 SGHRS and CDR2 YFSETQ. CDR3 coding DNA: TGCGCCAGCAGAACAGGGGAAACCTACAATGAGCAGTTCTTC. Protein sequence: CASRTGETYNEQFF.

This chain joins TRBV13 and TRBJ1-3; unclear D gene. Germline CDR1 reads PRHDT; CDR2 reads FYEKMQ (reference sequence). V dropped 1 base and J dropped 0 bases, with 7 bases sitting between them. CDR3 length: 15 amino acids. CDR3 in amino acids: CASSLEARSGNTIYF. In DNA form, the CDR3 reads TGTGCCAGCAGCTTAGAAGCCCGCTCTGGAAACACCATATATTTT.